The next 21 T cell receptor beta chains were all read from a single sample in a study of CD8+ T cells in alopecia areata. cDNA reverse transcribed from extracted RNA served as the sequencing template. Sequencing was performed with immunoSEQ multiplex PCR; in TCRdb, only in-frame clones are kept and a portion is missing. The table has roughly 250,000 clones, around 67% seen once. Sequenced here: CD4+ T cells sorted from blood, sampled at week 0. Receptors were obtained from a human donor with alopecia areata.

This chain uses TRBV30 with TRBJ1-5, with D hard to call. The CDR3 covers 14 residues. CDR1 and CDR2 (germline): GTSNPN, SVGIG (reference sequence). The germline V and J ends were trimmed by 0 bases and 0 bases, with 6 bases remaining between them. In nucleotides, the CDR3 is TGTGCCTGGAGTGTGAGCAATAGCAATCAGCCCCAGCATTTT. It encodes CAWSVSNSNQPQHF. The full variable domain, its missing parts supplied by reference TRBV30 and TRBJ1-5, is SQTIHQWPATLVQPVGSPLSLECTVEGTSNPNLYWYRQAAGRGLQLLFYSVGIGQISSEVPQNLSASRPQDRQFILSSKKLLLSDSGFYLCAWSVSNSNQPQHFGDGTRLSIL.

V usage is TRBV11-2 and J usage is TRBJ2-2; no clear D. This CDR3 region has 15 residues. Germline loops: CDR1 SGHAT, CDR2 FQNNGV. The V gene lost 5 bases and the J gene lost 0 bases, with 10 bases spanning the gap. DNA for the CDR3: TGTGCCAGCAGCCCGCAGATAGCGAACACCGGGGAGCTGTTTTTT. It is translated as CASSPQIANTGELFF.

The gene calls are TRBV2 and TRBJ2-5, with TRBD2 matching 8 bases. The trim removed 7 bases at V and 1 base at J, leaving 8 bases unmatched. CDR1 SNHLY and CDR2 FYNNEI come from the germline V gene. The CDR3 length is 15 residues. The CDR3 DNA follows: TGTGCCAGCAAGGGCAGCGGGGGCCCCCAAGAGACCCAGTACTTC. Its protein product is CASKGSGGPQETQYF. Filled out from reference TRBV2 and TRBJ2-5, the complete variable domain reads EPEVTQTPSHQVTQMGQEVILRCVPISNHLYFYWYRQILGQKVEFLVSFYNNEISEKSEIFDDQFSVERPDGSNFTLKIRSTKLEDSAMYFCASKGSGGPQETQYFGPGTRLLVL.

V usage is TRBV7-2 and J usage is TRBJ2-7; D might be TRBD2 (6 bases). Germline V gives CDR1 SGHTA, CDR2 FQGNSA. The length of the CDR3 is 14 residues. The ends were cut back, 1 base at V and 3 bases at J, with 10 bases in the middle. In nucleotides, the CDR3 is TGTGCCAGCAGCTTAGAAGGCGGGGTCTACGAGCAGTACTTC. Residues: CASSLEGGVYEQYF.

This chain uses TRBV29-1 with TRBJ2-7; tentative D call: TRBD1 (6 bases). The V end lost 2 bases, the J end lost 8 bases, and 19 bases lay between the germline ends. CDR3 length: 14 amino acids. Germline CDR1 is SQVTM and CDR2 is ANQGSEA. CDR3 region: CSVERGGRGWQQYF. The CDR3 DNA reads TGCAGCGTTGAAAGGGGCGGCAGGGGATGGCAGCAGTACTTC.

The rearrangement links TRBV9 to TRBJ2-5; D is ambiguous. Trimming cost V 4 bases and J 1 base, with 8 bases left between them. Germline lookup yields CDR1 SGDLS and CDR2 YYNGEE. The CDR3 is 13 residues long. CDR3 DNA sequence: TGTGCCAGCAGCCTCCGCAGCCAAGAGACCCAGTACTTC. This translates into CASSLRSQETQYF.

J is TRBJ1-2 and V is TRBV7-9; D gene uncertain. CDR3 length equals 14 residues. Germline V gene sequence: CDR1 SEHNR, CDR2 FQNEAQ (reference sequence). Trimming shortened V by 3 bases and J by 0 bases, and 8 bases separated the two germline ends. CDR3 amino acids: CASSLAGANYGYTF. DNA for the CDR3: TGTGCCAGCAGCTTGGCAGGAGCTAACTATGGCTACACCTTC. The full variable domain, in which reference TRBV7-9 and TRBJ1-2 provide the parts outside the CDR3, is DTGVSQNPRHKITKRGQNVTFRCDPISEHNRLYWYRQTLGQGPEFLTYFQNEAQLEKSRLLSDRFSAERPKGSFSTLEIQRTEQGDSAMYLCASSLAGANYGYTFGSGTRLTVV.

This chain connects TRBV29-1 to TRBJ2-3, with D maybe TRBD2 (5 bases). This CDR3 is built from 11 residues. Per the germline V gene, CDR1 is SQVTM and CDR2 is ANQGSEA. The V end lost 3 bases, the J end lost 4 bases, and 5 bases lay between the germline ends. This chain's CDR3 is CSVDGADTQYF. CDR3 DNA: TGCAGCGTTGACGGGGCAGATACGCAGTATTTT.

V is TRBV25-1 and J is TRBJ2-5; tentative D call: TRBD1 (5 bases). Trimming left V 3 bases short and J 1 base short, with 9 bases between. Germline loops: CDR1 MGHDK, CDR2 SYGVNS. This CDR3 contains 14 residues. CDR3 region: CASSDQQAQETQYF. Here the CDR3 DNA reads TGTGCCAGCAGTGACCAACAGGCCCAAGAGACCCAGTACTTC.

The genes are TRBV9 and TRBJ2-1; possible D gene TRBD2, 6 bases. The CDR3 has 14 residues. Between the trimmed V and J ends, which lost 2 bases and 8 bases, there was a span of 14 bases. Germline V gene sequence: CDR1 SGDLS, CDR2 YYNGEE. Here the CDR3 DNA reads TGTGCCAGCAGCGTCGGGACTTCCCGGGATGAGCAGTTCTTC. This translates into CASSVGTSRDEQFF.

Here the CDR3 DNA reads TGTGCCAGCAGTTACTTCCGGGACAGGGGTAGCTCACCCCTCCACTTT. This sequence encodes CASSYFRDRGSSPLHF. V is TRBV6-5 and J is TRBJ1-6; 10 bases map to TRBD1. The V gene end was trimmed by 1 base and the J gene end by 10 bases; junction bases not matched to a gene: 7. Germline-derived CDR1 and CDR2 are MNHEY and SVGAGI. This CDR3 is built from 16 residues.

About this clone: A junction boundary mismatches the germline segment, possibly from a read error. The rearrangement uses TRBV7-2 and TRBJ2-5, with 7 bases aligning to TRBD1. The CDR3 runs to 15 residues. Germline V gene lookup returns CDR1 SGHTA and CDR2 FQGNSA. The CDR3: CASSHNTGAGETQYF. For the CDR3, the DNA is TGTGCCAGCAGCCATAATACAGGGGCTGGGGAGACCCAATACTTC.

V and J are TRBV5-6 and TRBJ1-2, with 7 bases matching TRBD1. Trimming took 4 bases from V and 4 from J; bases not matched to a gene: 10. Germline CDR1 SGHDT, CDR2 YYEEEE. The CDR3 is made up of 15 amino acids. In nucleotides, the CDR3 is TGTGCCAGCAGCCCGGGGACAGTGACGGCCTATGGCTACACCTTC. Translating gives CASSPGTVTAYGYTF. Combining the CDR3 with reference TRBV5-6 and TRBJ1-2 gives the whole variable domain DAGVTQSPTHLIKTRGQQVTLRCSPKSGHDTVSWYQQALGQGPQFIFQYYEEEERQRGNFPDRFSGHQFPNYSSELNVNALLLGDSALYLCASSPGTVTAYGYTFGSGTRLTVV.

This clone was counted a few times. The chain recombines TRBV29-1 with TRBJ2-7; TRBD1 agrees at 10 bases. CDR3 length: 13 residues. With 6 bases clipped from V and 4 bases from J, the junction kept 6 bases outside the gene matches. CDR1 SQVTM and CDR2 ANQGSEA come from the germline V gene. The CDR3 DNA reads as TGCAGCGTCAGACAGGGGGCCGATTACGAGCAGTACTTC. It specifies CSVRQGADYEQYF.

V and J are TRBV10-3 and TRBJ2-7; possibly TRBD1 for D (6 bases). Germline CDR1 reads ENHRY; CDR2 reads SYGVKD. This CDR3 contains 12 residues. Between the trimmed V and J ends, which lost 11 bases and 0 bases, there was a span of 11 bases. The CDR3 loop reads CASTGDSYEQYF. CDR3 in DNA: TGTGCCTCGACAGGCGACTCCTACGAGCAGTACTTC.

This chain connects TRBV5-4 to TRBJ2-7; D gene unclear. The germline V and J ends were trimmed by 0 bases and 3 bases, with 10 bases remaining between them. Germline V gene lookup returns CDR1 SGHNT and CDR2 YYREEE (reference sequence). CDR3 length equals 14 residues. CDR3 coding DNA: TGTGCCAGCAGCTTGGCCCCAGAGAGCTACGAGCAGTACTTC. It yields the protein CASSLAPESYEQYF. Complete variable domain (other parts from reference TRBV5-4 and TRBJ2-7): ETGVTQSPTHLIKTRGQQVTLRCSSQSGHNTVSWYQQALGQGPQFIFQYYREEENGRGNFPPRFSGLQFPNYSSELNVNALELDDSALYLCASSLAPESYEQYFGPGTRLTVT.

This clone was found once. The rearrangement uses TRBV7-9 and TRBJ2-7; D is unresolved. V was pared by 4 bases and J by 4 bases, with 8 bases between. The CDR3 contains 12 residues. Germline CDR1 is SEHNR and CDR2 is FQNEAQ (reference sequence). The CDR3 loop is CASSSKYYEQYF. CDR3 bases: TGTGCCAGCAGCTCCAAGTATTACGAGCAGTACTTC.

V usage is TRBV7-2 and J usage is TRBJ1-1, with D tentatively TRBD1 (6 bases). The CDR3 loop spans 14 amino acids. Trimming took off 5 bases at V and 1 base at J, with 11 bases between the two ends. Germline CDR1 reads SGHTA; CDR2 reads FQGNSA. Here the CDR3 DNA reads TGTGCCAGCAGCCAGACAGGCCGGAACACTGAAGCTTTCTTT. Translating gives CASSQTGRNTEAFF.

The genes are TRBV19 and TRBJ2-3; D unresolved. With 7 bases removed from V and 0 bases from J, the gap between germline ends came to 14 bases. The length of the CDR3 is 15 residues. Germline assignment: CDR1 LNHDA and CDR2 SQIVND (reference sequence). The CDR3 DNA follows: TGTGCCAGTATTCATAGCTGGCTTAGCACAGATACGCAGTATTTT. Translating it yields CASIHSWLSTDTQYF.

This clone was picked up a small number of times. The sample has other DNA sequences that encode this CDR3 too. In DNA form, the CDR3 reads TGTGCCTGGACAGGGGGCTACGAGCAGTACTTC. Translating gives CAWTGGYEQYF. The V and J genes are TRBV30 and TRBJ2-7; TRBD1 agrees at 7 bases. The CDR3 totals 11 residues. In germline, CDR1 is GTSNPN, CDR2 SVGIG (reference sequence). V lost 4 bases and J lost 3; bases outside the gene matches: 0.

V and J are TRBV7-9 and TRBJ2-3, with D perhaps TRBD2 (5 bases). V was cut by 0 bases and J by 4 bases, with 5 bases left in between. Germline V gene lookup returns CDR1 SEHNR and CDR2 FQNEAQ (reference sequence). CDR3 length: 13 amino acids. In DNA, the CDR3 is TGTGCCAGCAGCTTAGCGAGGGCAGATACGCAGTATTTT. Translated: CASSLARADTQYF.